The 21 T cell receptor beta chains listed next were all sequenced from one sample in a study of CD8 T cells in Susac syndrome. It was with random hexamers that roughly 0.45 to 1 ug RNA was reverse transcribed. TCRdb used MiXCR to reprocess the immunoSEQ multiplex PCR reads, holding one entry per CDR3 protein. Among some 130,000 distinct CDR3 sequences, less than 95% were seen once, and the ten largest hold 0.1% to 0.15%. The sample comprised CD4+ T cells from PBMCs. All receptors come from a human donor with multiple sclerosis.

The J gene is TRBJ1-2, the V gene TRBV4-2; the D is unclear. CDR1 and CDR2 (germline): LGHNA, YNFKEQ. CDR3 length equals 16 residues. The germline V and J ends were trimmed by 0 bases and 4 bases, with 15 bases remaining between them. CDR3 sequence (DNA): TGTGCCAGCAGCCAAGATCAAACCGTCATGGGCTATGGCTACACCTTC. Translating gives CASSQDQTVMGYGYTF.

This rearrangement joins TRBV6-2 or TRBV6-3 to TRBJ2-5; D unclear. Deletions cut 5 bases from V and 1 base from J, with 8 bases between. CDR1 and CDR2 from the germline V gene are MNHEY and SVGEGT. This CDR3 has 13 residues. The CDR3 region is CASSKTAQETQYF. The CDR3 region has the DNA TGTGCCAGCAGTAAGACGGCCCAAGAGACCCAGTACTTC.

A remark on this clonotype: A read error may account for a junction end that differs from germline. The chain recombines TRBV29-1 with TRBJ1-1; D call uncertain. This CDR3 region has 16 residues. Per germline, CDR1 SQVTM and CDR2 ANQGSEA. CDR3 amino acids: CSVEGGERSVNTESFF. For the CDR3, the DNA is TGCAGCGTTGAGGGTGGGGAGCGTTCGGTGAACACTGAATCTTTCTTT. Variable domain in full (rest from reference TRBV29-1 and TRBJ1-1): SAVISQKPSRDICQRGTSLTIQCQVDSQVTMMFWYRQQPGQSLTLIATANQGSEATYESGFVIDKFPISRPNLTFSTLTVSNMSPEDSSIYLCSVEGGERSVNTESFFGQGTRLTVV.

The chain is built from TRBV12-3 or TRBV12-4 and TRBJ2-6, with D unresolved. The germline V and J ends were trimmed by 8 bases and 0 bases, with 8 bases remaining between them. The CDR3 length is 14 residues. In DNA form, the CDR3 reads TGTGCCAGCGGGGTCACCTCTGGGGCCAACGTCCTGACTTTC. This sequence encodes CASGVTSGANVLTF.

The CDR3 sequence is CASSESGGQQFF. CDR3 in DNA: TGTGCCAGCAGTGAGTCAGGGGGTCAGCAGTTCTTC. This chain connects TRBV25-1 to TRBJ2-1, with 7 bases aligning to TRBD1. This CDR3 is 12 amino acids long. Germline CDR1 and CDR2: MGHDK and SYGVNS. The ends lost 3 bases at V and 11 bases at J; junction bases unmatched: 4.

The chain employs TRBV3-1 and TRBJ1-1; a possible D gene is TRBD1 (5 bases). Germline values: CDR1 LGHDT, CDR2 YNNKEL (reference sequence). The CDR3 has 15 residues. V lost 4 bases, J lost 1 base, and 13 bases lay in between. CDR3 DNA sequence: TGTGCCAGCAGCCCCAGGAGGGGCTCGAACACTGAAGCTTTCTTT. The encoded protein is CASSPRRGSNTEAFF.

The chain joins TRBV12-3 or TRBV12-4 to TRBJ2-3, with D perhaps matching TRBD1 or TRBD2 (5 bases each). CDR3 size: 15 residues. V was cut by 7 bases and J by 4 bases, with 18 bases left in between. The CDR3 bases are TGTGCCAGCACCCGTGGGACCGTCCCCTCAGATACGCAGTATTTT. Protein sequence: CASTRGTVPSDTQYF.

The chain joins TRBV18 to TRBJ1-2, with 7 bases lining up with TRBD1. The germline V gene encodes CDR1 KGHSH and CDR2 LQKENI. Unmatched junction bases numbered 5, after V lost 1 base and J lost 6 bases. This CDR3 has 14 amino acids. CDR3 in amino acids: CASSPQTGFDGYTF. CDR3 coding DNA: TGTGCCAGCTCACCACAGACAGGGTTCGATGGCTACACCTTC.

The rearrangement uses TRBV6-4 and TRBJ1-1; D uncertain. Looked up from germline, CDR1 is MRHNA and CDR2 is SNTAGT. Trimming stripped 1 base from V and 1 base from J, with 7 bases between. The CDR3 loop spans 14 amino acids. For the CDR3, the DNA is TGTGCCAGCAGTGACTGGGCAGGGAACACTGAAGCTTTCTTT. It encodes CASSDWAGNTEAFF.

This rearrangement joins TRBV29-1 to TRBJ2-7, with 16 bases lining up with TRBD2. With V trimmed by 6 bases and J by 2 bases, 13 bases remained unmatched. Germline V gene lookup returns CDR1 SQVTM and CDR2 ANQGSEA. The length of the CDR3 is 18 residues. Written as DNA, the CDR3 is TGCAGCGTCGTGCCGGGACTAGCGGGAGGGCCTCGCCCCTACGAGCAGTACTTC. Protein sequence: CSVVPGLAGGPRPYEQYF.

Here the CDR3 DNA reads TGCAGTGCTACACAGGGGGCCGGGGATACGCAGTATTTT. Protein: CSATQGAGDTQYF. V usage is TRBV20-1 and J usage is TRBJ2-3; 9 bases fit TRBD1. The CDR3 runs 13 residues. CDR1 is DFQATT and CDR2 is SNEGSKA in the germline V gene (reference sequence). J gave up 6 bases and V 4 bases, and 5 bases lay outside the gene matches.

The V call is TRBV6-5, the J call TRBJ2-1; TRBD2 matches at 8 bases. CDR1 MNHEY and CDR2 SVGAGI come from the germline V gene. J was trimmed by 14 bases and V by 2 bases; bases with no gene match: 5. This CDR3 region has 12 residues. The CDR3 loop is CASSYVGGRKFF. The CDR3 nucleotides are TGTGCCAGCAGTTACGTGGGCGGGAGGAAGTTCTTC.

V and J are TRBV20-1 and TRBJ2-7; the D is unclear. Germline loops: CDR1 DFQATT, CDR2 SNEGSKA (reference sequence). V lost 2 bases and J lost 2, with 13 bases in between. This CDR3 contains 14 residues. The CDR3 is CSARKVASAYEQYF. CDR3 sequence (DNA): TGCAGTGCTAGAAAAGTGGCTAGTGCCTACGAGCAGTACTTC.

The rearrangement links TRBV9 to TRBJ2-7; perhaps D is TRBD1 or TRBD2 (5 bases each). There are 14 residues in the CDR3. Germline V gene lookup returns CDR1 SGDLS and CDR2 YYNGEE. Trimming removed 3 bases from V and 1 base from J, with 11 bases in between. The CDR3 DNA is TGTGCCAGCAGCGCCCGGGGCGGTTCCTACGAGCAGTACTTC. Protein product: CASSARGGSYEQYF.

This clonotype was seen a single time. The chain couples TRBV12-3 or TRBV12-4 to TRBJ2-1; D gene uncertain. The CDR3 is 14 amino acids. Trimming removed 4 bases from V and 5 bases from J, with 12 bases in between. As DNA, the CDR3 is TGTGCCAGCAGTTACCCACGACTCGACAATGAGCAGTTCTTC. It yields the protein CASSYPRLDNEQFF.

This clonotype was detected once. J is TRBJ1-1 and V is TRBV5-1, with D unclear. V was cut by 0 bases and J by 0 bases, with 6 bases left in between. Germline CDR1 and CDR2: SGHRS and YFSETQ. This CDR3 has 14 amino acids. The CDR3 DNA reads as TGCGCCAGCAGCTTGGCCGCTTTGAACACTGAAGCTTTCTTT. Amino acids: CASSLAALNTEAFF.

The gene calls are TRBV30 and TRBJ1-1; 7 bases map to TRBD1. Germline V gene sequence: CDR1 GTSNPN, CDR2 SVGIG (reference sequence). With 5 bases clipped from V and 3 bases from J, the junction kept 3 bases outside the gene matches. The CDR3 runs 12 residues. DNA for the CDR3: TGTGCCTGGCTCCAGGGGGACACTGAAGCTTTCTTT. It translates to CAWLQGDTEAFF.

This chain joins TRBV2 and TRBJ2-7, with a tentative D call TRBD2 (6 bases). V dropped 6 bases and J dropped 0 bases, with 12 bases sitting between them. CDR3 length: 14 amino acids. CDR1 and CDR2 (germline): SNHLY, FYNNEI. The CDR3 DNA reads TGTGCCAGCAGGGGGGGTGAGGGCTCCTACGAGCAGTACTTC. It translates to CASRGGEGSYEQYF. The full variable domain, its missing parts supplied by reference TRBV2 and TRBJ2-7, is EPEVTQTPSHQVTQMGQEVILRCVPISNHLYFYWYRQILGQKVEFLVSFYNNEISEKSEIFDDQFSVERPDGSNFTLKIRSTKLEDSAMYFCASRGGEGSYEQYFGPGTRLTVT.

The CDR3 protein is CAWSSPGTAEAFF. The DNA of the CDR3 is TGTGCCTGGAGTTCCCCTGGGACAGCTGAAGCTTTCTTT. The rearrangement links TRBV30 to TRBJ1-1, with 7 bases fitting TRBD1. Per germline, CDR1 GTSNPN and CDR2 SVGIG (reference sequence). J lost 6 bases, V lost 2 bases, and 6 bases had no gene match. This CDR3 spans 13 amino acids.

The chain joins TRBV20-1 to TRBJ2-1, with 12 bases matching TRBD2. Losses at the gene ends were 6 bases for V and 9 bases for J; bases not matched to a gene: 6. Germline V gene lookup returns CDR1 DFQATT and CDR2 SNEGSKA (reference sequence). The CDR3 sequence is 13 residues long. The chain's CDR3 is CSALAGGPGEQFF. In nucleotides, the CDR3 is TGCAGTGCCCTAGCGGGGGGGCCAGGTGAGCAGTTCTTC.

The chain uses TRBV5-6 and TRBJ1-1; 12 bases agree with TRBD1. The germline CDR1 and CDR2 sequences are SGHDT and YYEEEE. The CDR3 has 16 residues. Germline trimming cut 3 bases from V and 11 bases from J; bases unmatched to any gene: 14. CDR3: CASSSFGTGGAWLAFF. In nucleotides, the CDR3 is TGTGCCAGCAGCTCATTCGGGACAGGGGGCGCCTGGTTGGCTTTCTTT. The variable domain in full, completed from reference TRBV5-6 and TRBJ1-1, reads DAGVTQSPTHLIKTRGQQVTLRCSPKSGHDTVSWYQQALGQGPQFIFQYYEEEERQRGNFPDRFSGHQFPNYSSELNVNALLLGDSALYLCASSSFGTGGAWLAFFGQGTRLTVV.